This TCR beta chain was observed in a study of shared clonotypes between healthy human individuals. The protocol was immunoSEQ multiplex PCR, while the TCRdb copy is restricted to in-frame clones and leaves out a portion. The profile covers roughly 1 million clones, with 78% appearing a single time and around 0.47% taken by the ten largest. The CDR3 sequence is 14 residues long. Germline V gene sequence: CDR1 LGHNA, CDR2 YNFKEQ. V was cut by 0 bases and J by 1 base, with 5 bases left in between. Details on this clone: Other nucleotide sequences from this sample produce the same CDR3.

The chain uses TRBV4-2 and TRBJ2-3; D remains ambiguous. The sample comprised memory CD4+ T cells from PBMCs. Stated subset: CD45RA-negative fraction. The sequence was collected from a man aged 18-30 years in good health. Some clones in this sample may be carry-over from other donors' samples. The CDR3 protein is CASSQDPRTDTQYF. The CDR3 DNA reads as TGTGCCAGCAGCCAAGATCCGCGCACAGATACGCAGTATTTT.